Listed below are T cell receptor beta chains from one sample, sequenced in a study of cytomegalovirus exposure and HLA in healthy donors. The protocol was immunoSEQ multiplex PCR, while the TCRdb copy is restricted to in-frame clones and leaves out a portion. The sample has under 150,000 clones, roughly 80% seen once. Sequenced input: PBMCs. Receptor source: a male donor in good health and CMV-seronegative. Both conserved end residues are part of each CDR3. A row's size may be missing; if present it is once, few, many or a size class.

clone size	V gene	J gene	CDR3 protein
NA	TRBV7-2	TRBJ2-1	CASSYRADSYNEQFF
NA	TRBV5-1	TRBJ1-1	CASSYNPRTGMNTEAFF
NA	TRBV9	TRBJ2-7	CASSVGWSGSPYEQYF
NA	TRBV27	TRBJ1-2	CASSPRQGYYGYTF
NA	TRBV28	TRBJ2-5	CASSLVRSRETQYF
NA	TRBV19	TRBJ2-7	CASSIAGRGNYEQYF
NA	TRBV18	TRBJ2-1	CASSPANNEQFF
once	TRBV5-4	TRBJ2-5	CASSVTRVLQETQYF
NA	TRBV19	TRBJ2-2	CASSIDRGGTGELFF
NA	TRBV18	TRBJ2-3	CASSSQGSPDTQYF
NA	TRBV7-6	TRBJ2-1	CASSLEGGLAGYEQFF
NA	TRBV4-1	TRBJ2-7	CASSQQTTGDSYEQYF
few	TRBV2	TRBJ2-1	CASSEGKGLGESEQFF
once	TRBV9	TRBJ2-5	CASSVVGQGGGETQYF
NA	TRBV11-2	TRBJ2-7	CASSLGDRGRYEQYF
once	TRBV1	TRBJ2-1	CTSSQDPEVESNEQFF
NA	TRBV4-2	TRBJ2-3	CASSQELAGGPGDTQYF
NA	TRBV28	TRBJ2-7	CASSFTGTGSHEQYF
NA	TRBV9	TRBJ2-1	CASSLYYNEQFF
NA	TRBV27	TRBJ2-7	CASSLGSGRAYEQYF
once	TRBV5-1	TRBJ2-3	CASSPRELDTQYF
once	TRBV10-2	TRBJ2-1	CASSESVTGDNEQFF
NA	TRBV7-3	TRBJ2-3	CASSLAGGRTDTQYF
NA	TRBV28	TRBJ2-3	CASRAQGEWTDTQYF
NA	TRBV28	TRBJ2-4	CASSSVLAGVNIQYF
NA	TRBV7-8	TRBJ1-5	CASSSWGGMEPQHF
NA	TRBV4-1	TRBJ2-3	CASSRDIVVRTDTQYF
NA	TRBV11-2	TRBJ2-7	CASSLVGASSYEQYF
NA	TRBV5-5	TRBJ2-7	CASSRRLAGGGEQYF